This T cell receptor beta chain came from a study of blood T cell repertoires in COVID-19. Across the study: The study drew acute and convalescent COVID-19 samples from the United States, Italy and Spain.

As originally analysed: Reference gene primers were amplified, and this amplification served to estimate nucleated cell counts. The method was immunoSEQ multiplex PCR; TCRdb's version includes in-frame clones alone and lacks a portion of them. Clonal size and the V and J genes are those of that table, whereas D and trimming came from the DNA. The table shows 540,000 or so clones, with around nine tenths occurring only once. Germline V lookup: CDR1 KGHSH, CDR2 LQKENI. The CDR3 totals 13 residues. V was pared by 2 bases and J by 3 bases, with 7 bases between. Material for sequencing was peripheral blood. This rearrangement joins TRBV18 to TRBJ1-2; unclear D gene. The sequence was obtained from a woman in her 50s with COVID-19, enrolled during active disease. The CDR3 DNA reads TGTGCCAGCTCACCAGGCCTTCACTATGGCTACACCTTC. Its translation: CASSPGLHYGYTF.